This entry features one TCR beta chain sequence. Its antigen specificity is not known. Per-base quality was not reported, and no clone a single base away is much larger than it. Here V drops 6 bases and J drops 5 bases, and the junction holds 7 bases not matched to any gene. Including the terminal cysteine and phenylalanine, the CDR3 comprises 15 residues. The sequence is cut down to CDR3 DNA, 45 bases in frame from base 1. The germline V gene specifies MGHDK as CDR1 and SYGVNS as CDR2. This sample is part of a study of T cell changes during pregnancy in multiple sclerosis (dated by TCRdb to about 2019). For the study in its entirety: The study examined how the T cell repertoire changed over the course of pregnancy in women with multiple sclerosis.

Library construction relied on the immunoSEQ multiplex PCR assay. Imported from immuneACCESS, the table was reduced by TCRdb to in-frame sequences with V and J called. These copies leave out some clones; in studies compared against another copy, an unresolved V gene accounts for under half, and the cause of the remainder is not known. For this sample there are 100,000 or so clones; about 93% appear just once. The top ten constitute 0.99% of the sample. The rearrangement combines TRBV25-1 with TRBJ2-4; TRBD1 aligns with 10 central bases. This sequence was found in a female donor with multiple sclerosis, enrolled in a pregnancy study. Material: peripheral blood, obtained after pregnancy. Read as DNA, the sequence is TGTGCCAGCAGCCCACGGACAGGGGGTCAAAACATTCAGTACTTC. The encoded protein is CASSPRTGGQNIQYF.